The sequence of this T cell receptor beta chain was determined in a study of blood T cell repertoires in COVID-19. Study-wide context: Specimens from acute and convalescent COVID-19 originated in the United States, Italy and Spain. Sample material is recorded as cDNA or gDNA derived from T cells, B-cell-depleted T cells, or PBMCs.

Original handling: Reference gene primer amplification in the assay estimated nucleated cell counts. TCRdb keeps only in-frame clones here, not all; method: immunoSEQ multiplex PCR. The V and J calls and clone size come from that table; D and trimming were worked out from the DNA. The sample includes 55,000 to 80,000 clones, roughly 80% of them seen just once. The CDR3 has 15 amino acids. The junction had 5 bases not matched to a gene; V was cut back by 4 bases and J by 3 bases. Per the germline V gene, CDR1 is SGDLS and CDR2 is YYNGEE. Material for sequencing was peripheral blood. The clonotype was recovered from a man aged 55 to 70 with acute or convalescent COVID-19. The chain recombines TRBV9 with TRBJ1-3, with 9 bases aligning to TRBD1. In DNA, the CDR3 is TGTGCCAGCAGCCCCCGGGACAGGGTTGGAAACACCATATATTTT. As protein: CASSPRDRVGNTIYF.